This entry is about one TCR beta chain. This sample is part of a study of shared clonotypes between healthy human individuals. The CDR3 sequence is 14 residues long. Germline V gives CDR1 SQVTM, CDR2 ANQGSEA. Between the trimmed V and J ends, which lost 3 bases and 3 bases, there was a span of 12 bases. The method was immunoSEQ multiplex PCR; TCRdb's version includes in-frame clones alone and lacks a portion of them. Among approximately 500,000 clones listed, 70% to 85% were seen once. This sequence originates from a woman between 35 and 50 years old in good health. Some clones in this sample may be carry-over from other donors' samples. The sequenced sample was PBMCs. The chain employs TRBV29-1 and TRBJ2-1; D is ambiguous. The CDR3 DNA sequence: TGCAGCGTTGAGGGCAGAGCAATCTACAATGAGCAGTTCTTC. Protein product: CSVEGRAIYNEQFF.